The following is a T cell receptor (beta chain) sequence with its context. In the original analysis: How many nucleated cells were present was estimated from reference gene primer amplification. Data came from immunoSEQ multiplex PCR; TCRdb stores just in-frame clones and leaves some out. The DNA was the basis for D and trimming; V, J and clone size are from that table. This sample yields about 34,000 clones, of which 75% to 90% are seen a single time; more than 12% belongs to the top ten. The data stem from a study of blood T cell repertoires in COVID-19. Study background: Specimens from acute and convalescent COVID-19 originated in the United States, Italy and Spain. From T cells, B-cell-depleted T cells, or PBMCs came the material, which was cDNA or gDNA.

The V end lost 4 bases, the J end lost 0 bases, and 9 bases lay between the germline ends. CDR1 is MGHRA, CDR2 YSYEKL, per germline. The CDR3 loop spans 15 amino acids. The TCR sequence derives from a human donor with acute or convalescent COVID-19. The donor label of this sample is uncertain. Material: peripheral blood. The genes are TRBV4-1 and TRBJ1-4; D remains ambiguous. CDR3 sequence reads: CASSPGRATNEKLFF. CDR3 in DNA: TGCGCCAGCAGCCCCGGGAGGGCAACTAATGAAAAACTGTTTTTT.